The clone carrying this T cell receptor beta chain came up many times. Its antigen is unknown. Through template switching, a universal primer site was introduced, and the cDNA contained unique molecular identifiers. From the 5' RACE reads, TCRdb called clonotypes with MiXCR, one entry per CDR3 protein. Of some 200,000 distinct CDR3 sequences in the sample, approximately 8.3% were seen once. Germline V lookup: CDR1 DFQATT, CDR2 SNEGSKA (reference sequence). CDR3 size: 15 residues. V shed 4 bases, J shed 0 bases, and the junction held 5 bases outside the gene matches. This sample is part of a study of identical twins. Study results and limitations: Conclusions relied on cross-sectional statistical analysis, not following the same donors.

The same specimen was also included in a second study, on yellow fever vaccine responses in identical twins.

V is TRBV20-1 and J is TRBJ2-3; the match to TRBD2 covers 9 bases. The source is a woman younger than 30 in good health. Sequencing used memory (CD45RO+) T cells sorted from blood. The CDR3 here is CSANRGGVSTDTQYF. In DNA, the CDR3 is TGCAGTGCTAATCGCGGGGGGGTTAGCACAGATACGCAGTATTTT.